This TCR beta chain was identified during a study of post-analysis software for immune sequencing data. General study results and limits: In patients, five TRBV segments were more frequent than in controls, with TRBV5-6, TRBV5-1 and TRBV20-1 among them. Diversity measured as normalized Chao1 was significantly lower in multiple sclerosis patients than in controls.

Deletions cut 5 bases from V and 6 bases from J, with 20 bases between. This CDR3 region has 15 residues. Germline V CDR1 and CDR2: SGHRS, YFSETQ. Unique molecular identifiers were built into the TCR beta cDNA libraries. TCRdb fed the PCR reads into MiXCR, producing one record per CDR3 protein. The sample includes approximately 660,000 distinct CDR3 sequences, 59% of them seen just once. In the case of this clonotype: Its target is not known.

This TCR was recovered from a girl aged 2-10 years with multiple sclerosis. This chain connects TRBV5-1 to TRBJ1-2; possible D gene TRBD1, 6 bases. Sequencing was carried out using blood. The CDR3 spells CASRALAGGADGYTF. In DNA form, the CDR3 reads TGCGCCAGCAGGGCCTTGGCGGGGGGCGCCGATGGCTACACCTTC.